Below are 12 T cell receptor beta chains sequenced from a single sample in a study of CD8 T cells in Susac syndrome. Random-hexamer reverse transcription was applied to about 0.45 to 1 ug RNA. Each CDR3 protein gets one entry after TCRdb re-called the immunoSEQ multiplex PCR reads with MiXCR. The sample lists 350,000 to 550,000 distinct CDR3 sequences; about 85% were seen once. Sequenced material: CD8+ T cells from PBMCs. The source is a human donor with multiple sclerosis.

This chain links TRBV5-1 with TRBJ2-1; weak D call: TRBD1 (6 bases). V was clipped by 0 bases and J by 4 bases, with 11 bases between them. Germline V gene data show CDR1 as SGHRS and CDR2 as YFSETQ. The CDR3 contains 15 residues. CDR3: CASSLEQGVYNEQFF. In DNA, the CDR3 is TGCGCCAGCAGCTTGGAACAGGGTGTTTACAATGAGCAGTTCTTC. The full variable domain, rest sourced from reference TRBV5-1 and TRBJ2-1, is KAGVTQTPRYLIKTRGQQVTLSCSPISGHRSVSWYQQTPGQGLQFLFEYFSETQRNKGNFPGRFSGRQFSNSRSEMNVSTLELGDSALYLCASSLEQGVYNEQFFGPGTRLTVL.

This chain links TRBV29-1 with TRBJ2-5; 12 positions agree with TRBD2. Germline-derived CDR1 and CDR2 are SQVTM and ANQGSEA. This CDR3 has 16 residues. V trimming: 5 bases; J trimming: 1 base; junction bases outside the gene matches: 8. This CDR3 is CSVPPTSGGLQETQYF. CDR3 nucleotide sequence: TGCAGCGTTCCTCCGACTAGCGGGGGACTCCAAGAGACCCAGTACTTC.

V usage is TRBV4-1 and J usage is TRBJ1-1; D is ambiguous. The V end was cut by 0 bases, the J end by 1 base, with 9 bases between. The CDR3 is 15 residues long. Germline values: CDR1 MGHRA, CDR2 YSYEKL. In nucleotides, the CDR3 is TGCGCCAGCAGCCAAGAGGGGTGGGAGAACACTGAAGCTTTCTTT. Encoded protein: CASSQEGWENTEAFF.

V gene TRBV30 combines with J gene TRBJ2-1; no reliable D call. The CDR3 has 10 amino acids. V was pared by 8 bases and J by 2 bases, with 4 bases between. Germline values: CDR1 GTSNPN, CDR2 SVGIG (reference sequence). The CDR3 DNA reads TGTGCCGCCGCCTACAATGAGCAGTTCTTC. Its translation: CAAAYNEQFF. Full variable domain (remainder filled in from reference TRBV30 and TRBJ2-1): SQTIHQWPATLVQPVGSPLSLECTVEGTSNPNLYWYRQAAGRGLQLLFYSVGIGQISSEVPQNLSASRPQDRQFILSSKKLLLSDSGFYLCAAAYNEQFFGPGTRLTVL.

The chain combines TRBV20-1 with TRBJ1-4; D is undetermined. Trimming pared 6 bases from V and 0 bases from J, leaving 8 bases between. The CDR3 totals 13 residues. Germline-derived CDR1 and CDR2 are DFQATT and SNEGSKA (reference sequence). CDR3 amino acids: CSAKTSTNEKLFF. The CDR3 coding sequence is TGCAGTGCGAAGACGTCAACTAATGAAAAACTGTTTTTT.

This chain connects TRBV7-2 to TRBJ1-5, with 12 bases lining up with TRBD1. The CDR3 totals 17 residues. Germline-derived CDR1 and CDR2 are SGHTA and FQGNSA. The V segment lost 2 bases and the J segment 1 base; nucleotides outside the gene matches: 3. The CDR3 protein is CASSLWDRGLSNQPQHF. CDR3 nucleotides: TGTGCCAGCAGCTTATGGGACAGGGGGCTGAGCAATCAGCCCCAGCATTTT.

V gene TRBV9 combines with J gene TRBJ1-1; D is uncertain. CDR3 size: 13 residues. V shed 0 bases and J shed 5 bases, with 8 bases lying between them. From germline, CDR1 is SGDLS and CDR2 YYNGEE. The CDR3 bases are TGTGCCAGCAGCGTAGGGGTGTGGACTGAAGCTTTCTTT. It codes for CASSVGVWTEAFF. Using reference TRBV9 and TRBJ1-1 for the parts outside the CDR3, the full variable domain is DSGVTQTPKHLITATGQRVTLRCSPRSGDLSVYWYQQSLDQGLQFLIQYYNGEERAKGNILERFSAQQFPDLHSELNLSSLELGDSALYFCASSVGVWTEAFFGQGTRLTVV.

The chain joins TRBV3-1 to TRBJ2-7; 9 nucleotides match TRBD2. Trimming removed 1 base from V and 2 bases from J; junction bases left unmatched: 12. The CDR3 loop spans 18 amino acids. Per germline, CDR1 LGHDT and CDR2 YNNKEL (reference sequence). In DNA, the CDR3 is TGTGCCAGCAGCCAAGTCCTCTTTGAGCTAGCGGGGACCTACGAGCAGTACTTC. Its translation is CASSQVLFELAGTYEQYF.

V and J are TRBV6-1 and TRBJ1-1; D call uncertain. V lost 8 bases and J 6 bases, leaving 7 bases between the germline ends. This CDR3 contains 10 residues. CDR1 is MNHNS and CDR2 is SASEGT in the germline V gene. The CDR3 sequence is CASPGPEAFF. The CDR3 DNA reads as TGTGCCAGCCCTGGCCCTGAAGCTTTCTTT.

The gene calls are TRBV6-6 and TRBJ1-2; D remains ambiguous. The length of the CDR3 is 15 residues. V was cut by 0 bases and J by 3 bases, with 11 bases left in between. Germline assignment: CDR1 MNHNY and CDR2 SVGAGI (reference sequence). CDR3 region: CASSYSEGGDYGYTF. The CDR3 coding sequence is TGTGCCAGCAGTTACTCGGAGGGAGGTGACTATGGCTACACCTTC.

The chain joins TRBV5-1 to TRBJ2-5, with 9 bases fitting TRBD2. The CDR3 covers 14 residues. Trimming at V came to 4 bases and at J to 0 bases, leaving 1 base not matched to a gene. Germline V CDR1 and CDR2: SGHRS, YFSETQ. CDR3 nucleotide sequence: TGCGCCAGCAGCGCTAGCGGGAACCAAGAGACCCAGTACTTC. It translates to CASSASGNQETQYF.

The chain recombines TRBV28 with TRBJ1-1; 9 bases are a match to TRBD1. In germline, CDR1 is MDHEN, CDR2 SYDVKM. The CDR3 extends over 16 amino acids. V was clipped by 5 bases and J by 6 bases; unmatched bases: 13. The CDR3 sequence is CASSALPPGQGSEAFF. CDR3 sequence (DNA): TGTGCCAGCAGTGCTCTTCCCCCGGGACAGGGCTCTGAAGCTTTCTTT.